The entry below describes one T cell receptor (beta chain). Its antigen is not yet known. The record has no base qualities; no much larger clone is one base away. The sample comes from a study of cytomegalovirus exposure and HLA in healthy donors (dated by TCRdb to about 2017). A note on the overall study: An earlier analysis of some 620 of the donors reported approximately 280 Gb of sequence data and 117 million unique TCR beta sequences obtained from roughly 170 million T cells. The study combined high-throughput TCR immunosequencing, statistical association of individual TCRs with disease status, and machine learning to predict cytomegalovirus infection status. To decide whether each TCR beta V gene segment behaved as functional or pseudogenic, an earlier analysis of some 540 of the donors relied on high-throughput TCR beta sequencing. Both class I and class II loci were covered by HLA typing, at four-digit resolution. In addition to the first cohort of 666 subjects, a separate validation cohort of 120 different subjects was used. The study profiled the T cell repertoires of 500 to 800 subjects by immunosequencing and related them to cytomegalovirus serostatus. Among some 400 genotyped donors of the cohort, an average of approximately 250,000 unique TCR beta nucleotide sequences were sequenced per donor, 15% to 20% of them non-productive. Among the roughly 430 genotyped donors, around 81% belonged to the genetic ancestry cluster associated with self-reported Caucasian donors. Rather than drawing on any new phenotypic data, the later analysis identified candidate immune exposures from TCR beta sequences and the way those sequences occurred across donors. An early release that covered fewer than 800 HLA-typed donors contained 300 to 350 gigabases of sequencing data and 70 million to 100 million unique TCR sequences. A later genetic analysis used genome-wide SNP genotypes for about 55% of the 666 donors, treating that subset as a discovery cohort. Five DR-DQ haplotypes were handled as single units for association and clustering, since linkage in the cohort was strong. A later analysis re-examined previously published TCR beta repertoires from several hundred donors and added high-resolution HLA genotyping to investigate patterns of TCR occurrence. Typing coverage differed by locus: A, B, C, DRB1 and DQB1 were typed in roughly 620-630 donors, DQA1 in 500 to 550, DPA1 in 600 to 610, and DPB1 in just under 480. The aim of the study was to test whether cataloging public T cell receptors could identify signatures of past pathogen exposure. Donor age, sex, ethnicity and CMV serostatus were compiled together with the repertoire data. All discovery cohort repertoires had been generated using a single sequencing platform. Broader findings and caveats from the paper: The classifier was reported to diagnose cytomegalovirus status with high specificity and sensitivity in both the original cohort and the validation cohort. In a later analysis, 16,951 TCR beta sequences were associated with specific HLA alleles at a false discovery rate of 0.05. Immune exposure information for the cohort was limited to CMV serostatus. Compared with equally common non-associated chains, HLA-associated TCR beta chains in a later analysis were more clonally expanded and had lower generation probabilities. The authors suggested that the approach could potentially be extended to other disease states and immunological phenotypes. HLA typing was unavailable for some donors at each locus, so association tests used only the typed subset. Most TCR sequences were seen in very few donors, while some public TCRs were found in many individuals. Presence/absence analyses assumed roughly uniform sequencing depth across donors, an assumption that may not hold. Linkage disequilibrium might explain the correlated functional status among segregating V segments, but an unknown experimental factor could not be ruled out. Some IMGT-functional V segments, including TRBV6-2 and TRBV6-3, could not be told apart with the 87-base-pair reads, so those segments were excluded. The study gave a list of about 160 TCR beta chains associated with cytomegalovirus. A later analysis reported that several top co-occurrence clusters appeared linked to parvovirus B19, influenza, CMV and Epstein-Barr virus. A later genetic analysis associated a missense DCLRE1C variant with V-gene and J-gene trimming of TCR beta chains, and an independent cohort replicated the association. This cohort had only TCR beta chains sequenced, and the lack of alpha or paired-chain data limited which features could be detected. In a later analysis, the rate of TCR association differed among HLA loci, with DRB1 alleles having the most associated TCRs and HLA-C alleles having the fewest. An earlier analysis of several hundred of the donors showed that most TCR beta V segments appeared in productive rearrangements either about 87% or about 30% of the time, which broadly matched IMGT annotations. The sequencing pipeline was judged likely to have produced a cluster of highly shared sequence variants as a technical artifact. The earlier analysis of some 560 of the donors excluded seventeen rarely observed V segments, including chromosome 9 orphons, because counts were too low. A further reported finding was that TCR beta sequences accurately predicted the HLA-A and HLA-B alleles for most subjects in the first cohort. A few of the identified cytomegalovirus-associated TCR beta chains were confirmed in vitro to be specific for cytomegalovirus antigens. In a later genetic analysis, fewer N-insertions in productive TCRs were reported among donors in an Asian-associated ancestry cluster than the approximately 670-donor mean. When HLA alleles, especially DR and DQ, strongly co-occurred, TCR associations were difficult to assign to individual alleles. Most CMV-associated TCR beta chains appeared to be HLA-restricted in a later analysis, and the HLA associations seemed to be driven largely by CMV exposure.

Libraries were constructed by the immunoSEQ multiplex PCR assay. For the multiplex PCR, a mixture combining 60 forward primers for TCR Vbeta segments and 13 reverse primers for TCR Jbeta segments was used. The CDR3 region of rearranged TCR beta genes was amplified from genomic DNA by a multiplex PCR assay. Amplified TCR beta libraries were sequenced as 87-base-pair reads on the Illumina HiSeq System. The published analysis was carried out like this. In a later analysis, roughly 80 million unique TCR beta chains were counted across the 666 repertoires, and approximately 11 million of these chains were shared by at least two donors. A nearest-neighbor algorithm error-corrected the raw reads and collapsed the reads into unique sequences, merging closely related sequences to remove PCR and sequencing errors. CDR3 sequences were aligned to IMGT reference sequences to assign V, D and J gene segments. For a sequence to be retained, a match of at least six nucleotides was required to both a V gene segment and a J gene segment. Rearrangements were classified as productive when the CDR3 lacked stop codons and remained in frame with V and J, and all other rearrangements were classified as non-productive. Following IMGT convention, CDR3 was defined as the stretch from the second conserved V-encoded cysteine up to the conserved J-encoded phenylalanine. In an earlier analysis of approximately 500 of the donors, sequences lacking an unambiguous match to a single V gene segment were excluded. An earlier analysis of 587 of the donors classified V segments as functional when productive rearrangements were above 56.7% and as segregating when the standard deviation between donors was above 5%. A statistical classification framework was built for diagnosing cytomegalovirus status from the catalog of TCR beta chain sequences. In a later analysis, V and J genes were assigned by comparing TCR nucleotide sequences against IMGT/GENE-DB human TR gene sequences. A later analysis assigned CDR3 sequences and most-parsimonious VDJ recombination scenarios with the TCRdist pipeline. In a later analysis, every TCR beta chain was defined by the combination of its CDR3 amino acid sequence and its V-gene family, and reads without a unique V-gene family were dropped. As a way to deal with suspected cross-contamination and a sequencing artifact, a later analysis dropped 450 to 700 nucleotide sequences that were highly shared and had low generation probability. For each public chain, a later analysis derived a clonal expansion index from normalized ranks of inferred template counts within each repertoire. In a later analysis, generation probabilities were computed with a VDJ recombination model fitted to out-of-frame rearrangements, and the resulting probabilities were checked against IGoR. In a later analysis, TCR-TCR, TCR-HLA and TCR-CMV co-occurrence was scored with hypergeometric tests, and a repertoire-size bias correction was applied to TCR pairs. False discovery rates were estimated in a later analysis by permuting HLA or CMV assignments 20 times. In a later analysis, co-occurring TCRs were grouped using DBSCAN, with TCRdist sequence similarity added in when clustering inside HLA-allele-positive subsets. Repertoires with fewer than 30,000 or more than 120,000 public chains were left out of co-occurrence clustering, as were four to six repertoires with anomalous nucleotide sharing. TCRdb took over this immuneACCESS table, retaining in-frame rearrangements with V and J assigned. Such tables are incomplete; in checked studies, under half of the missing clones stem from an unresolved V gene, and the remainder is unexplained. The V and J calls and clone size come from that table; D and trimming were worked out from the DNA. In this sample the table shows fewer than 150,000 clones, 60% to 80% of which occur a single time. Approximately 1.6% of the sample is taken by the ten largest.

The CDR3 has 15 amino acids, counting the end cysteine and phenylalanine. Only CDR3 DNA remains: 45 bases, in frame from the first base. V is cut by 1 base and J by 6 bases, and the space between the germline ends is 14 bases. The germline V gene provides CDR1 SGHAT and CDR2 FQNNGV. The cohort consisted of approximately 670 healthy bone marrow donors. Cohort members were all nominally healthy when sampled, although unrecorded immune exposures were likely present. The donor tested CMV seronegative, placing the donor among the 352 seronegative members of the cohort. Every donor gave a peripheral blood sample, and the peripheral blood mononuclear cells from that sample were used for TCR beta sequencing. Genomic DNA was extracted from the blood cell samples with the Qiagen DNeasy Blood Extraction Kit.

The receptor was isolated from a woman in her 30s in good health and CMV-seronegative. Recombination linked TRBV11-2 to TRBJ2-3; the best D guess is TRBD1, with 6 bases matching. Sequenced input: PBMCs. The CDR3 region has the sequence CASSLVQGPPDTQYF. The nucleotides are TGTGCCAGCAGCTTAGTTCAGGGGCCGCCTGATACGCAGTATTTT.